This is a list of T cell receptor beta chains from one sample in a study of breast tumors, draining lymph nodes, adjacent tissues. TCRdb re-called the multiplex PCR reads through MiXCR, storing one row per CDR3 protein. In the table there are about 230,000 distinct CDR3 sequences, about a third of which are singletons. The sample consisted of axillary lymph node tissue. These receptors originate from a female donor with breast cancer. Some clones in this sample may be carry-over from other donors' samples. Each CDR3 is given with its conserved first and last residue. A D gene is named only where the DNA matches it firmly. Size tells how often a clone was seen (once, few, many) or the class of an expanded clone, and some rows leave it out.

j_call clone_size d_call v_call cdr3_aa cdr3_nt
TRBJ2-5 - - TRBV29-1 CSVGVGRETQYF TGCAGCGTTGGTGTAGGAAGGGAGACCCAGTACTTC
TRBJ2-5 many - TRBV7-3 CASSLIGWETQYF TGTGCCAGCAGCTTAATCGGTTGGGAGACCCAGTACTTC
TRBJ2-3 many TRBD2 TRBV15 CATSVDPGGPADTQYF TGTGCCACCAGCGTTGACCCGGGAGGGCCTGCAGATACGCAGTATTTT
TRBJ1-5 many - TRBV20-1 CSTCRGEDQPQHF TGCAGTACCTGCAGGGGAGAGGATCAGCCCCAGCATTTT
TRBJ2-3 many - TRBV29-1 CSVGPSGTDTQYF TGCAGCGTGGGCCCTAGTGGCACAGATACGCAGTATTTT
TRBJ2-3 many TRBD2 TRBV20-1 CSATPYGRAGSTDTQYF TGCAGTGCTACTCCGTACGGGAGGGCCGGTAGCACAGATACGCAGTATTTT
TRBJ2-6 - - TRBV12-3/TRBV12-4 CAGSFSLASGANVLTF TGTGCCGGCAGTTTCTCTCTAGCCTCTGGGGCCAACGTCCTGACTTTC
TRBJ2-1 many TRBD1 TRBV25-1 CASGVPGQYNEQFF TGTGCCAGCGGAGTCCCGGGACAGTACAATGAGCAGTTCTTC
TRBJ2-5 - TRBD2 TRBV7-2 CASSSGPSGSWETQYF TGTGCCAGCAGCTCCGGGCCTAGCGGGAGCTGGGAGACCCAGTACTTC
TRBJ1-5 many TRBD1 TRBV7-9 CASSRDRDGQPQHF TGTGCCAGCAGCCGTGACAGGGATGGTCAGCCCCAGCATTTT
TRBJ2-2 - TRBD1 TRBV25-1 CAWVRDRVNTGELFF TGTGCCTGGGTGAGAGACAGGGTGAACACCGGGGAGCTGTTTTTT
TRBJ2-5 many TRBD2 TRBV20-1 CSATGGFETQYF TGCAGTGCTACCGGGGGGTTCGAGACCCAGTACTTC
TRBJ2-1 many - TRBV12-3/TRBV12-4 CASSPRGSSYNEQFF TGTGCCAGCAGCCCCCGGGGCAGCTCCTACAATGAGCAGTTCTTC
TRBJ2-7 many - TRBV7-2 CASSLDWYEQYF TGTGCCAGCAGCTTAGACTGGTACGAGCAGTACTTC
TRBJ1-6 many TRBD1 TRBV11-2 CASTPQGGQGYSPLHF TGTGCCAGCACCCCCCAGGGGGGACAGGGCTATTCACCCCTCCACTTT
TRBJ1-1 few TRBD1 TRBV7-8 CASSLWDRGTAEAFF TGTGCCAGCAGCCTATGGGACAGGGGAACGGCTGAAGCTTTCTTT
TRBJ1-2 - - TRBV2 CASRSSSVDYTF TGTGCCAGCAGGAGTAGCTCTGTGGACTACACCTTC
TRBJ2-1 many TRBD2 TRBV7-6 CASSLDGGSASGTNEQFF TGTGCCAGCAGCTTAGATGGCGGTTCGGCTAGCGGGACTAATGAGCAGTTCTTC
TRBJ2-7 - TRBD2 TRBV9 CASSAAVAGKLEQYF TGTGCCAGCAGCGCCGCGGTAGCGGGAAAACTCGAGCAGTACTTC
TRBJ2-7 - TRBD1 TRBV28 CASSPLGQGVSYEQYF TGTGCCAGCAGTCCTTTAGGACAGGGGGTCTCCTACGAGCAGTACTTC
TRBJ1-6 - - TRBV6-2/TRBV6-3 CACSEAGATNSPLHF TGTGCCTGTAGTGAGGCGGGGGCGACTAATTCACCCCTCCACTTT